The 29 T cell receptor beta chains presented below share a single source sample, sequenced in a study of blood T cell repertoires in COVID-19. Generated by immunoSEQ multiplex PCR, the TCRdb table keeps only in-frame clones and is missing some. The table lists about 160,000 clones, approximately 90% of them singletons. Sequenced input: peripheral blood. Every receptor here comes from a man aged 18 to 30 with acute or convalescent COVID-19.

The chain has TRBV25-1 and TRBJ1-2, with D perhaps TRBD1 (6 bases). Per germline, CDR1 MGHDK and CDR2 SYGVNS. V dropped 2 bases and J dropped 6 bases, with 10 bases sitting between them. The CDR3 runs 13 residues. The CDR3 region is CASSEPGADGYTF. The CDR3 DNA reads as TGTGCCAGCAGTGAACCAGGGGCGGATGGCTACACCTTC.

V is TRBV7-9 and J is TRBJ1-2; D is perhaps TRBD1 (5 bases). CDR1 is SEHNR, CDR2 FQNEAQ, per germline (reference sequence). The CDR3 loop spans 16 amino acids. V lost 3 bases and J 1 base, leaving 15 bases between the germline ends. The CDR3 loop is CASSLTTEAYNYGYTF. Written as DNA, the CDR3 is TGTGCCAGCAGCTTGACGACAGAAGCCTATAACTATGGCTACACCTTC. Full variable domain (outside the CDR3, taken from reference TRBV7-9 and TRBJ1-2): DTGVSQNPRHKITKRGQNVTFRCDPISEHNRLYWYRQTLGQGPEFLTYFQNEAQLEKSRLLSDRFSAERPKGSFSTLEIQRTEQGDSAMYLCASSLTTEAYNYGYTFGSGTRLTVV.

The rearrangement uses TRBV5-1 and TRBJ2-3; 10 nucleotides match TRBD1. Germline V gene lookup returns CDR1 SGHRS and CDR2 YFSETQ. The CDR3 spans 14 residues. The trim removed 4 bases at V and 5 bases at J, leaving 4 bases unmatched. DNA for the CDR3: TGCGCCAGCAGCCCTAGGACAGGGGGAGATACGCAGTATTTT. Translation: CASSPRTGGDTQYF. Combining the CDR3 with reference TRBV5-1 and TRBJ2-3 gives the whole variable domain KAGVTQTPRYLIKTRGQQVTLSCSPISGHRSVSWYQQTPGQGLQFLFEYFSETQRNKGNFPGRFSGRQFSNSRSEMNVSTLELGDSALYLCASSPRTGGDTQYFGPGTRLTVL.

A single count supports this clone. The chain has TRBV28 and TRBJ2-3; maybe TRBD2 (5 bases). Germline loops: CDR1 MDHEN, CDR2 SYDVKM. V was shortened by 7 bases and J by 8 bases, with 16 bases between the two germline ends. The CDR3 extends over 13 amino acids. As DNA, the CDR3 is TGTGCCAGCACCGGAAGGGAGTTCGGTACGCAGTATTTT. It codes for CASTGREFGTQYF. The full variable domain, in which reference TRBV28 and TRBJ2-3 provide the parts outside the CDR3, is DVKVTQSSRYLVKRTGEKVFLECVQDMDHENMFWYRQDPGLGLRLIYFSYDVKMKEKGDIPEGYSVSREKKERFSLILESASTNQTSMYLCASTGREFGTQYFGPGTRLTVL.

This clone has more than one count but fewer than ten. The CDR3 DNA reads as TGTGCCAGCAGCCCCTCGGGGGGTTTAGTCACTGAAGCTTTCTTT. Translation: CASSPSGGLVTEAFF. V gene TRBV7-9 combines with J gene TRBJ1-1, with D possibly TRBD1 on 5 matching bases. V was clipped by 5 bases and J by 4 bases, with 17 bases between them. CDR3 length: 15 residues. The germline V gene encodes CDR1 SEHNR and CDR2 FQNEAQ (reference sequence).

The genes are TRBV5-1 and TRBJ1-1, with TRBD1 identical over 10 bases. There are 14 residues in the CDR3. Germline V CDR1 and CDR2: SGHRS, YFSETQ. Trimming removed 0 bases from V and 7 bases from J; junction bases left unmatched: 3. CDR3 in DNA: TGCGCCAGCAGCTTGGTGGACAGGGGGTATGAAGCTTTCTTT. It is translated as CASSLVDRGYEAFF. The full variable domain, in which reference TRBV5-1 and TRBJ1-1 provide the parts outside the CDR3, is KAGVTQTPRYLIKTRGQQVTLSCSPISGHRSVSWYQQTPGQGLQFLFEYFSETQRNKGNFPGRFSGRQFSNSRSEMNVSTLELGDSALYLCASSLVDRGYEAFFGQGTRLTVV.

The chain carries TRBV5-1 and TRBJ1-4; 8 bases map to TRBD1. Per the germline V gene, CDR1 is SGHRS and CDR2 is YFSETQ. J gave up 8 bases and V 2 bases, and 14 bases lay outside the gene matches. The CDR3 consists of 17 residues. The CDR3 coding sequence is TGCGCCAGCAGCTTAAGAAACGCCGGGACAGGACGGGAAAAACTGTTTTTT. Its protein product is CASSLRNAGTGREKLFF.

Points on this clone: Other DNA sequences in the same sample also yield this CDR3. The chain is built from TRBV6-5 and TRBJ2-7; 7 positions agree with TRBD1. Germline V gene data show CDR1 as MNHEY and CDR2 as SVGAGI. The trim removed 8 bases at V and 4 bases at J, leaving 2 bases unmatched. The CDR3 has 11 amino acids. The CDR3 spells CASRDSYEQYF. The CDR3 DNA sequence: TGTGCCAGCCGGGACAGTTACGAGCAGTACTTC.

DNA for the CDR3: TGTGCCAGCAGTGACTCTCCCAGGGGGCTCACCGGGGAGCTGTTTTTT. It encodes CASSDSPRGLTGELFF. The chain recombines TRBV6-4 with TRBJ2-2; TRBD1 agrees at 8 bases. V lost 0 bases, J lost 4 bases, and 4 bases stayed unmatched. From germline, CDR1 is MRHNA and CDR2 SNTAGT. The CDR3 is 16 residues long.

The V and J genes are TRBV5-1 and TRBJ2-7, with TRBD2 identical over 13 bases. Germline trimming cut 6 bases from V and 7 bases from J; bases unmatched to any gene: 10. The CDR3 has 15 residues. The V gene's germline CDR1 is SGHRS and CDR2 YFSETQ. CDR3 amino acids: CASNPGLAGMGEQYF. The CDR3 nucleotides are TGCGCCAGCAACCCGGGACTAGCGGGGATGGGGGAGCAGTACTTC.

This chain connects TRBV6-5 to TRBJ1-2; weak D call: TRBD1 (5 bases). Trimming removed 11 bases from V and 3 bases from J, with 10 bases in between. Germline CDR1 reads MNHEY; CDR2 reads SVGAGI. This CDR3 has 11 amino acids. CDR3 sequence: CAWGDHYGYTF. Here the CDR3 DNA reads TGTGCCTGGGGGGACCACTATGGCTACACCTTC.

This clone was detected once. V gene TRBV30 combines with J gene TRBJ1-2; D possibly corresponds to TRBD1 (5 bases). The germline V gene encodes CDR1 GTSNPN and CDR2 SVGIG (reference sequence). The CDR3 covers 13 residues. Trimming removed 4 bases at V and 1 base at J, with 10 bases between. The CDR3 region is CAWTPGVNYGYTF. The CDR3 DNA is TGTGCCTGGACCCCGGGGGTTAACTATGGCTACACCTTC.

The rearrangement links TRBV5-1 to TRBJ2-2; 8 positions match TRBD2. The V gene end was trimmed by 1 base and the J gene end by 1 base; junction bases not matched to a gene: 0. This CDR3 has 15 residues. Germline V CDR1 and CDR2: SGHRS, YFSETQ. CDR3 nucleotide sequence: TGCGCCAGCAGCTTGACTAGCGGGAACACCGGGGAGCTGTTTTTT. This encodes CASSLTSGNTGELFF.

In its sample, this clone was seen a few times. The V and J genes are TRBV19 and TRBJ1-5; the match to TRBD1 covers 9 bases. CDR1 is LNHDA, CDR2 SQIVND, per germline (reference sequence). This CDR3 is built from 16 residues. The junction had 6 bases not matched to a gene; V was cut back by 5 bases and J by 1 base. The CDR3 nucleotides read TGTGCCAGTAGTGGGGGACAGGGCTCAAGCAATCAGCCCCAGCATTTT. This translates into CASSGGQGSSNQPQHF. Combining the CDR3 with reference TRBV19 and TRBJ1-5 gives the whole variable domain DGGITQSPKYLFRKEGQNVTLSCEQNLNHDAMYWYRQDPGQGLRLIYYSQIVNDFQKGDIAEGYSVSREKKESFPLTVTSAQKNPTAFYLCASSGGQGSSNQPQHFGDGTRLSIL.

The chain joins TRBV19 to TRBJ1-2, with TRBD1 identical over 8 bases. With V trimmed by 5 bases and J by 0 bases, 11 bases remained unmatched. In germline, CDR1 is LNHDA, CDR2 SQIVND (reference sequence). This CDR3 contains 17 residues. The DNA of the CDR3 is TGTGCCAGTAGTGACCGGCTAGGGACAGGCCCTAACTATGGCTACACCTTC. Residues: CASSDRLGTGPNYGYTF.

J is TRBJ1-2 and V is TRBV12-3 or TRBV12-4; D is uncertain. V lost 3 bases, J lost 4 bases, and 9 bases lay in between. The CDR3 totals 13 residues. CDR3 coding DNA: TGTGCCAGCAGTTTTGAGGCTTCCTATGGCTACACCTTC. The encoded protein is CASSFEASYGYTF.

This chain joins TRBV27 and TRBJ2-1; D gene ambiguous. V gave up 2 bases and J gave up 4 bases, with 6 bases separating them. The CDR3 has 13 amino acids. The V gene's germline CDR1 is MNHEY and CDR2 SMNVEV (reference sequence). The CDR3 coding sequence is TGTGCCAGCAGTTTAGGTAGTTACAATGAGCAGTTCTTC. The encoded protein is CASSLGSYNEQFF.

The CDR3 sequence: CATDPEEGRNTEAFF. CDR3 DNA: TGTGCCACCGACCCCGAGGAGGGACGGAACACTGAAGCTTTCTTT. This chain connects TRBV19 to TRBJ1-1; D perhaps matches TRBD1 (5 bases). CDR1 LNHDA and CDR2 SQIVND come from the germline V gene (reference sequence). Trimming took off 10 bases at V and 1 base at J, with 19 bases between the two ends. There are 15 residues in the CDR3.

This rearrangement joins TRBV6-1 to TRBJ1-6; TRBD1 agrees at 10 bases. Germline CDR1 reads MNHNS; CDR2 reads SASEGT. V shed 2 bases, J shed 8 bases, and the junction held 6 bases outside the gene matches. This CDR3 comprises 16 residues. Here the CDR3 reads CASSESTGTGDSPLHF. In DNA, the CDR3 is TGTGCCAGCAGTGAATCTACCGGGACAGGGGATTCACCCCTCCACTTT.

The rearrangement joins TRBV19 to TRBJ2-7; the match to TRBD2 covers 7 bases. The CDR3 length is 13 residues. The V gene's germline CDR1 is LNHDA and CDR2 SQIVND (reference sequence). After removal of 5 bases from V and 5 bases from J, the junction contained 6 bases not matched to a gene. The CDR3 DNA sequence: TGTGCCAGTAGTGGGCGGGAGTCGGACGAGCAGTACTTC. Residues: CASSGRESDEQYF.

This rearrangement joins TRBV12-3 or TRBV12-4 to TRBJ1-2; 9 bases are shared with TRBD1. The junction had 4 bases not matched to a gene; V was cut back by 6 bases and J by 8 bases. The CDR3 extends over 12 amino acids. CDR3 amino acids: CASRATGGGYTF. The CDR3 DNA reads TGTGCCAGCAGAGCGACAGGGGGAGGCTACACCTTC.

Comments on this clone: Relative to the germline gene, one junction end is altered; a read error may explain this. The genes are TRBV7-8 and TRBJ1-6; perhaps TRBD1 as D (6 bases). This CDR3 has 14 residues. CDR1 is SGHVS, CDR2 FQNEAQ, per germline. CDR3 sequence: CASNLGQFNSPLHF. The DNA for the CDR3 is TGTGCCAGCAACTTAGGACAGTTTAATTCACCCCTCCACTTT.

The gene calls are TRBV6-6 and TRBJ1-1; no definite D call. Germline V gene lookup returns CDR1 MNHNY and CDR2 SVGAGI (reference sequence). Trimming shortened V by 4 bases and J by 0 bases, and 9 bases separated the two germline ends. This CDR3 has 14 residues. The CDR3 DNA is TGTGCCAGCAGTTCTCTTCTTTTGAACACTGAAGCTTTCTTT. This sequence encodes CASSSLLLNTEAFF.

The V gene is TRBV12-3 or TRBV12-4, the J gene TRBJ1-2; D call uncertain. This CDR3 has 13 amino acids. Trimming shortened V by 6 bases and J by 2 bases, and 10 bases separated the two germline ends. The CDR3 is CASSEGANYGYTF. The CDR3 DNA sequence: TGTGCCAGCAGCGAGGGAGCGAACTATGGCTACACCTTC.

The J gene is TRBJ1-5, the V gene TRBV19; D unresolved. From germline, CDR1 is LNHDA and CDR2 SQIVND (reference sequence). There are 16 residues in the CDR3. The V end lost 2 bases, the J end lost 5 bases, and 16 bases lay between the germline ends. In DNA, the CDR3 is TGTGCCAGTAGTATAAGCGAGGCCGAGGCGTATCAGCCCCAGCATTTT. This sequence encodes CASSISEAEAYQPQHF. The entire variable domain, with the rest obtained from reference TRBV19 and TRBJ1-5, is as follows: DGGITQSPKYLFRKEGQNVTLSCEQNLNHDAMYWYRQDPGQGLRLIYYSQIVNDFQKGDIAEGYSVSREKKESFPLTVTSAQKNPTAFYLCASSISEAEAYQPQHFGDGTRLSIL.

This chain links TRBV24-1 with TRBJ2-2; a possible D gene is TRBD1 (6 bases). V lost 0 bases to trimming and J lost 2 bases, with 12 bases between them. Germline CDR1 KGHDR, CDR2 SFDVKD. The CDR3 is 17 amino acids. The CDR3 DNA sequence: TGTGCCACCAGTGATTTGCAGGGGACATATAACACCGGGGAGCTGTTTTTT. Translated, it gives CATSDLQGTYNTGELFF.

The rearrangement links TRBV7-9 to TRBJ1-3, with D possibly TRBD1 on 5 matching bases. The CDR3 is made up of 14 amino acids. Germline V gene data show CDR1 as SEHNR and CDR2 as FQNEAQ (reference sequence). V lost 4 bases to trimming and J lost 9 bases, with 16 bases between them. The CDR3 coding sequence is TGTGCCAGCAGCTCCCCCAGGGAGGGTGGCACCATATATTTT. Amino acid sequence: CASSSPREGGTIYF.

In DNA, the CDR3 is TGTGCCAGCAGTTTATGGTCCTTGAACACTGAAGCTTTCTTT. Protein: CASSLWSLNTEAFF. V and J are TRBV28 and TRBJ1-1; D uncertain. The germline V and J ends were trimmed by 0 bases and 0 bases, with 5 bases remaining between them. The germline V gene encodes CDR1 MDHEN and CDR2 SYDVKM. The CDR3 has 14 residues.

The V gene is TRBV20-1, the J gene TRBJ1-3; D is ambiguous. CDR1 and CDR2 (germline): DFQATT, SNEGSKA (reference sequence). This CDR3 has 11 residues. Trimming cost V 5 bases and J 6 bases, with 8 bases left between them. CDR3 residues: CSALTINTIYF. DNA of the CDR3: TGCAGTGCTCTTACAATAAACACCATATATTTT.